This T cell receptor beta chain was recorded in a study of T cells and copy number aberrations in small-cell lung cancer (TCRdb year 2021). The study in broad terms: Whole-exome sequencing of the same tumor regions was paired with TCR repertoire sequencing so that T cell metrics could be related to mutations and copy number aberrations. Tumor TCR data existed for about 17 patients, and about 15 patients had TCR data from both tumor tissue and normal tissue. Overall results and qualifications from the work: Across regions, the TCR repertoire was highly heterogeneous, with about 75-98% of clones confined to a single region, an overlap lower than the overlap seen in localized NSCLC. The study was limited by a small sample size because surgical resection is uncommon in small-cell lung cancer, and validation of the findings is required. Tumor T-cell density, richness and clonality were negatively correlated with higher copy number aberration burden. Every specimen was formalin-fixed paraffin-embedded tissue, a material known to introduce sequencing artifacts. Lower T-cell density, richness and clonality were observed in tumors than in adjacent lung tissue, although the difference in density was not significant.

Using multiplexed V- and J-gene primers, the immunoSEQ hsTCRB Kit amplified TCR-beta CDR3 regions from genomic DNA. Unique DNA barcodes were added in a second PCR, and the samples were pooled together with a negative control and a positive control. Pooled TCR-beta libraries were sequenced on an Illumina MiSeq with a 150-cycle paired-end protocol. On the study's bioinformatics: Adaptive Biotechnologies processed the raw sequencing data and produced a report containing normalized, annotated TCR-beta repertoires. T-cell density was calculated by normalizing TCR-beta templates to usable DNA, with usable DNA estimated through amplification of housekeeping genes. Richness was defined as the count of unique rearrangements, and clonality was defined as 1 minus Pielou's evenness. Three measures quantified intratumor TCR heterogeneity between regions: the Jaccard index, the Morisita overlap index, and the proportion of shared top-20 clonotypes. Not all clones reach the TCRdb copy of this immuneACCESS table, which keeps in-frame sequences only. Checked studies attribute under half of the gap to unresolved V genes and leave the rest unexplained. V and J calls and clone size are copied from that table; D and trimming were computed from the DNA. The sample records about 1,300 clones, around 85% of which are singletons. The biggest ten clones account for approximately 3% of the sample.

V is shortened by 3 bases, J by 4 bases, and the region joining them spans 13 bases. CDR3 length: 14 amino acids, cysteine to phenylalanine. Only CDR3 DNA remains: 42 bases, in frame from the first base. As encoded in the germline V gene, CDR1 is SGDLS while CDR2 is YYNGEE. Comments on this clone: Which antigen it targets is not known. No clone much larger than this one lies a single base away; base qualities are absent.

The donors were limited-stage small-cell lung cancer patients whose surgical resection took place in Hangzhou, China, between the late 2000s and the early 2020s. All donors had upfront surgery without preoperative chemotherapy or radiotherapy, and none received immunotherapy before or after surgery. All 20 or so patients in the sequenced cohort were identified as smokers or heavy second-hand smokers. To represent spatial heterogeneity of the primary tumors, three regions were collected from each tumor FFPE block using a grid approach. Tumor regions were macrodissected to enrich malignant cells, and only regions expected to yield at least 150 ng DNA were selected. To characterize T cell repertoire heterogeneity, the study applied multi-region TCR-beta sequencing to resected limited-stage small-cell lung cancers and to tumor-adjacent lung tissue. Genomic DNA was extracted from FFPE tissue using the AllPrep DNA/RNA FFPE Kit (Qiagen).

The source material was tumor tissue. The chain joins TRBV9 to TRBJ1-2; D gene: possibly TRBD1, on 6 matching bases. The receptor was derived from a woman in her fifties or sixties with small cell lung cancer. The sequence in DNA is TGTGCCAGCAGCGAGGTGGGGGCCGCCTATGGCTACACCTTC. Its translation is CASSEVGAAYGYTF.